The clone carrying this TCR beta chain was found once. Profiling relied on immunoSEQ multiplex PCR, and the TCRdb table lists in-frame clones only, not all of them. The sample lists roughly 13,000 clones; approximately 90% were seen once. This record belongs to a study of blood T cell repertoires in COVID-19. Study-wide background: The United States, Italy and Spain provided the acute and convalescent COVID-19 samples.

The germline V gene encodes CDR1 SGHAT and CDR2 FQNNGV. Trimming left V 5 bases short and J 8 bases short, with 9 bases between. The CDR3 sequence is 11 residues long. The TCR sequence derives from a human donor in a cohort sampled during active COVID-19. Sequences were obtained from peripheral blood. The chain has TRBV11-2 and TRBJ1-2; no reliable D call. For the CDR3, the DNA is TGTGCCAGCAGCCACCGGTCGGGCTACACCTTC. This encodes CASSHRSGYTF.